This TCR beta chain is from a study of blood T cell repertoires in COVID-19. V lost 2 bases, J lost 1 base, and 4 bases stayed unmatched. The CDR3 consists of 15 residues. Germline CDR1 GTSNPN, CDR2 SVGIG (reference sequence). Per the study methods: Amplification from reference gene primers served as the basis for estimated nucleated cell counts. The protocol was immunoSEQ multiplex PCR, while the TCRdb copy is restricted to in-frame clones and leaves out a portion. V and J calls and clone size are as listed in that table; D and trimming were resolved from the DNA. The sample lists under 200,000 clones, 80% to 90% seen once, with roughly 15% in the top ten.

This TCR derives from a woman in her sixties or seventies with COVID-19, enrolled during active disease. Material for sequencing was peripheral blood. This chain uses TRBV30 with TRBJ2-2; 7 positions agree with TRBD1. CDR3 region: CAWSTGTENTGELFF. For the CDR3, the DNA is TGTGCCTGGAGTACCGGGACAGAGAACACCGGGGAGCTGTTTTTT. The entire variable domain, with the rest obtained from reference TRBV30 and TRBJ2-2, is as follows: SQTIHQWPATLVQPVGSPLSLECTVEGTSNPNLYWYRQAAGRGLQLLFYSVGIGQISSEVPQNLSASRPQDRQFILSSKKLLLSDSGFYLCAWSTGTENTGELFFGEGSRLTVL.